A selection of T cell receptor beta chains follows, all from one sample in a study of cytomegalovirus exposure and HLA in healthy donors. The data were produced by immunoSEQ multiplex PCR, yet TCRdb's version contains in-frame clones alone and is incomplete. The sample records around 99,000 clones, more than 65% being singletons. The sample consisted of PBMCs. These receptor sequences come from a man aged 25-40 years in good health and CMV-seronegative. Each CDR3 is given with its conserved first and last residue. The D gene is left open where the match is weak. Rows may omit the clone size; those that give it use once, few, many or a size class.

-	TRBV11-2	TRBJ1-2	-	CASRATANYGYTF	TGTGCCAGCAGGGCGACAGCCAACTATGGCTACACCTTC
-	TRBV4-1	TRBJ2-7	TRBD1	CASSQYSGQGTYEQYF	TGCGCCAGCAGCCAATACTCGGGACAGGGGACCTACGAGCAGTACTTC
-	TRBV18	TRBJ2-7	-	CASSLGLENYEQYF	TGTGCCAGCTCACTGGGACTGGAGAACTACGAGCAGTACTTC
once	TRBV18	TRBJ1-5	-	CASSESRGQPQHF	TGTGCCAGCTCCGAATCGCGCGGTCAGCCCCAGCATTTT
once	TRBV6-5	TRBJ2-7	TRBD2	CASSCLRTSGDCEQYF	TGTGCCAGCAGTTGCCTCCGGACTAGCGGGGATTGCGAGCAGTACTTC
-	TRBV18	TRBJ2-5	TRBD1	CASSPTGVQETQYF	TGTGCCAGCTCACCTACAGGGGTCCAAGAGACCCAGTACTTC
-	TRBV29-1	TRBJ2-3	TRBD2	CSGYRDYTDTQYF	TGCAGCGGTTACCGGGACTACACAGATACGCAGTATTTT
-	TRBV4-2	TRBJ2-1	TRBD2	CASSQEGLVRNEQFF	TGTGCCAGCAGCCAAGAGGGACTAGTGAGGAATGAGCAGTTCTTC
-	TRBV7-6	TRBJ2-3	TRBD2	CASSPRTSGTDTQYF	TGTGCCAGCAGCCCGCGGACTAGCGGCACAGATACGCAGTATTTT
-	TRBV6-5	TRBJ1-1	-	CASKRPTNTEAFF	TGTGCCAGCAAGCGACCCACGAACACTGAAGCTTTCTTT
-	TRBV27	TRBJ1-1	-	CASSSYYTEAFF	TGTGCCAGCAGTTCCTACTACACTGAAGCTTTCTTT
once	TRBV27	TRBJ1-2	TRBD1	CASSLYRGYGYTF	TGTGCCAGCAGCCTCTACAGGGGTTATGGCTACACCTTC
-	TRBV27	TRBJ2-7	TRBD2	CASSTSGKSYEQYF	TGTGCCAGCAGCACTAGCGGGAAATCCTACGAGCAGTACTTC
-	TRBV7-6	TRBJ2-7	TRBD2	CASSEDRTSGRSRGEQYF	TGTGCCAGCAGCGAAGACAGGACTAGCGGGAGGTCCCGAGGCGAGCAGTACTTC
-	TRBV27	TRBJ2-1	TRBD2	CASRTGGNEQFF	TGTGCCAGCAGGACGGGAGGGAATGAGCAGTTCTTC
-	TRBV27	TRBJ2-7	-	CASSLSPGYYEQYF	TGTGCCAGCAGTTTATCCCCAGGGTACTACGAGCAGTACTTC
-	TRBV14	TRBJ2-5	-	CASSHASASGETQYF	TGTGCCAGCAGCCACGCTAGCGCGAGCGGGGAGACCCAGTACTTC
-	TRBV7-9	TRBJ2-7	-	CASSPPGSYEQYF	TGTGCCAGCAGCCCCCCAGGCTCCTACGAGCAGTACTTC
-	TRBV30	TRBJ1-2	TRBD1	CAHRGPGGYTF	TGTGCCCACAGGGGGCCGGGTGGCTACACCTTC
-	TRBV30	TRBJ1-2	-	CAWGEGIPYGYTF	TGTGCCTGGGGTGAGGGGATCCCCTATGGCTACACCTTC
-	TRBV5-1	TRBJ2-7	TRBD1	CASSFGQGSYEQYF	TGCGCCAGCAGTTTTGGACAGGGCTCCTACGAGCAGTACTTC
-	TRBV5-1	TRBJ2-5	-	CASSLGQQETQYF	TGCGCCAGCAGCTTGGGACAACAAGAGACCCAGTACTTC
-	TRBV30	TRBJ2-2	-	CAWSFSGTGELFF	TGTGCCTGGAGTTTTAGCGGAACCGGGGAGCTGTTTTTT
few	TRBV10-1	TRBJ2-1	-	CASKGTGEQFF	TGCGCCAGCAAAGGTACAGGGGAGCAGTTCTTC
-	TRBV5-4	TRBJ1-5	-	CASSLGAGSNQPQHF	TGTGCCAGCAGCTTGGGGGCGGGGAGCAATCAGCCCCAGCATTTT
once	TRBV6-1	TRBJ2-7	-	CASSQKRFYYEQYF	TGTGCCAGCAGCCAAAAGCGGTTCTACTACGAGCAGTACTTC
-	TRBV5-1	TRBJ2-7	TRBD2	CASSLGGAGVGYEQYF	TGCGCCAGCAGCTTGGGAGGTGCGGGAGTAGGGTACGAGCAGTACTTC
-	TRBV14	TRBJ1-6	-	CASSPWAGVSPLHF	TGTGCCAGCAGCCCGTGGGCAGGCGTGTCACCCCTCCACTTT
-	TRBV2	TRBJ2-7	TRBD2	CASSEGGAGRYEQYF	TGTGCCAGCAGTGAGGGAGGAGCGGGGCGGTACGAGCAGTACTTC
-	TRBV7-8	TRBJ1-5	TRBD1	CASSFGTGPRQPQHF	TGTGCCAGCAGCTTCGGGACAGGACCACGTCAGCCCCAGCATTTT
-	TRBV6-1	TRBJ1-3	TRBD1	CASSQDRVNTIYF	TGTGCCAGCAGCCAGGACAGGGTAAACACCATATATTTT
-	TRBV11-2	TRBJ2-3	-	CASSLVLEEDTQYF	TGTGCCAGCAGCTTAGTACTAGAGGAGGATACGCAGTATTTT
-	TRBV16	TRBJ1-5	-	CASAKWGGNNQPQHF	TGTGCCAGCGCTAAATGGGGGGGGAACAATCAGCCCCAGCATTTT
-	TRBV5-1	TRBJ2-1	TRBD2	CASSHIAGSGYNEQFF	TGCGCCAGCAGCCACATAGCGGGATCGGGATACAATGAGCAGTTCTTC
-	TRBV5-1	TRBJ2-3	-	CASSIRDTQYF	TGCGCCAGCAGCATTAGAGATACGCAGTATTTT
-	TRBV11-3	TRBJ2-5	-	CASSEGGQQETQYF	TGTGCCAGCAGCGAGGGCGGGCAACAAGAGACCCAGTACTTC
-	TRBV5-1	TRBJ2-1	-	CASSDGNRGNEQFF	TGCGCCAGCAGCGATGGAAATAGGGGAAATGAGCAGTTCTTC
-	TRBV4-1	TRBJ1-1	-	CASSQGRARRNPEAFF	TGCGCCAGCAGCCAAGGGAGGGCCAGAAGAAATCCTGAAGCTTTCTTT
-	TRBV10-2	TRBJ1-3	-	CASSNRGSGNTIYF	TGCGCCAGCAGTAATCGAGGATCTGGAAACACCATATATTTT
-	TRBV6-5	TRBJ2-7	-	CASSYTPRHEQYF	TGTGCCAGCAGTTACACTCCCCGCCACGAGCAGTACTTC
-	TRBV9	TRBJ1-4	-	CASSSGSTNEKLFF	TGTGCCAGCAGCTCAGGGTCAACTAATGAAAAACTGTTTTTT
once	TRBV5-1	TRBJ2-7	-	CASSFKLNADEQYF	TGCGCCAGCAGCTTCAAACTTAACGCCGACGAGCAGTACTTC
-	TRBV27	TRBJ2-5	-	CASSPDLAGQETQYF	TGTGCCAGCAGTCCCGACCTGGCAGGCCAAGAGACCCAGTACTTC
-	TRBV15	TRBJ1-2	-	CATSRVQGLTAGYTF	TGTGCCACCAGCAGAGTACAGGGCCTAACCGCTGGCTACACCTTC
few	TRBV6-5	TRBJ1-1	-	CASSTQRGGDTEAFF	TGTGCCAGCAGTACCCAAAGGGGGGGTGACACTGAAGCTTTCTTT
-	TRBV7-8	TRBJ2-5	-	CASSKTAFQETQYF	TGTGCCAGCAGCAAAACAGCCTTCCAAGAGACCCAGTACTTC